The 30 T cell receptor beta chains reported below all come from one sample, sequenced in a study of blood T cell repertoires in COVID-19. Method: immunoSEQ multiplex PCR; TCRdb's copy keeps in-frame clones and lacks some. The data contain hundreds of thousands of clones, roughly 86% of them seen just once; the ten biggest clones take up roughly 2%. The specimen sequenced was PBMCs or T cells enriched from blood (not recorded which). The receptors here all came from a woman between 50 and 59 years old who had recovered from COVID-19.

The chain is built from TRBV4-3 and TRBJ2-4; 8 positions match TRBD1. CDR1 and CDR2 from the germline V gene are LGHNA and YSLEER. Unmatched junction bases numbered 3, after V lost 1 base and J lost 7 bases. The CDR3 extends over 14 amino acids. CDR3 DNA sequence: TGCGCCAGCAGCCAAGGACAGGGGAATAACATTCAGTACTTC. This encodes CASSQGQGNNIQYF.

The chain combines TRBV7-9 with TRBJ2-4; D is ambiguous. This CDR3 comprises 18 residues. Germline loops: CDR1 SEHNR, CDR2 FQNEAQ (reference sequence). Trimming took off 4 bases at V and 0 bases at J, with 19 bases between the two ends. CDR3 loop: CASSYAPHQRRAKNIQYF. CDR3 nucleotide sequence: TGTGCCAGCAGCTACGCCCCCCACCAGCGAAGAGCCAAAAACATTCAGTACTTC.

The chain carries TRBV4-1 and TRBJ1-5; D is uncertain. CDR3 length equals 17 residues. The V end lost 2 bases, the J end lost 1 base, and 15 bases lay between the germline ends. From germline, CDR1 is MGHRA and CDR2 YSYEKL. In DNA, the CDR3 is TGCGCCAGCAGCCAACCCCCCGCGGGCAGAAGCAATCAGCCCCAGCATTTT. Translated, it gives CASSQPPAGRSNQPQHF.

The sample holds one count of this clone. CDR3 loop: CASSRQGTEGKLFF. The DNA of the CDR3 is TGTGCCAGCTCCCGACAGGGGACCGAGGGAAAACTGTTTTTT. The V and J genes are TRBV18 and TRBJ1-4; TRBD1 agrees at 8 bases. This CDR3 is built from 14 residues. Germline V gives CDR1 KGHSH, CDR2 LQKENI. Germline trimming cut 6 bases from V and 10 bases from J; bases unmatched to any gene: 10.

The chain combines TRBV7-9 with TRBJ1-4; D is undetermined. The CDR3 length is 14 residues. The ends were cut back, 3 bases at V and 5 bases at J, with 10 bases in the middle. The germline CDR1 and CDR2 sequences are SEHNR and FQNEAQ (reference sequence). The CDR3 region has the DNA TGTGCCAGCAGCTTCGGCGGTGGCAATGAAAAACTGTTTTTT. It yields the protein CASSFGGGNEKLFF.

The chain links TRBV3-1 (or the pseudogene TRBV3-2) to TRBJ2-7; 10 bases are a match to TRBD1. V shed 5 bases, J shed 2 bases, and the junction held 6 bases outside the gene matches. Germline V gives CDR1 LGHDT, CDR2 YNNKEL (reference sequence). This CDR3 region has 15 residues. The CDR3 here is CASSAPGTGAYEQYF. As DNA, the CDR3 is TGTGCCAGCAGCGCCCCCGGGACAGGGGCCTACGAGCAGTACTTC.

CDR3 residues: CASSANEGQPQHF. The DNA of the CDR3 is TGTGCCAGCAGCGCCAACGAGGGTCAGCCCCAGCATTTT. The rearrangement joins TRBV9 to TRBJ1-5; the D is unclear. The CDR3 spans 13 residues. Looked up from germline, CDR1 is SGDLS and CDR2 is YYNGEE. Trimming removed 3 bases at V and 6 bases at J, with 10 bases between.

J is TRBJ1-2 and V is TRBV6-5; D perhaps matches TRBD1 (5 bases). V shed 5 bases and J shed 5 bases, with 18 bases lying between them. The CDR3 spans 15 residues. Germline V gene lookup returns CDR1 MNHEY and CDR2 SVGAGI. CDR3 nucleotides: TGTGCCAGCAGTAAATCGAAGGGGTCCGTTTATGGCTACACCTTC. Translating it yields CASSKSKGSVYGYTF.

The rearrangement uses TRBV11-3 and TRBJ1-3; tentatively, D is TRBD1 (5 bases). CDR1 SGHNT and CDR2 YENEEA come from the germline V gene. The CDR3 consists of 16 residues. V shed 4 bases and J shed 3 bases, with 16 bases lying between them. The CDR3 DNA reads TGTGCCAGCAGCTGGGGCGGAGCGCGGGGTGGAAACACCATATATTTT. As protein: CASSWGGARGGNTIYF.

This chain links TRBV9 with TRBJ2-1; 10 bases match TRBD2. Germline V gene data show CDR1 as SGDLS and CDR2 as YYNGEE. J gave up 9 bases and V 0 bases, and 12 bases lay outside the gene matches. The CDR3 runs to 17 residues. This chain's CDR3 is CASSVVSGLAGAAEQFF. The CDR3, as DNA: TGTGCCAGCAGCGTAGTTTCCGGTCTAGCGGGGGCCGCTGAGCAGTTCTTC.

This clone turned up a few times. This chain links TRBV4-3 with TRBJ1-4, with 9 bases matching TRBD1. This CDR3 spans 16 amino acids. CDR1 and CDR2 (germline): LGHNA, YSLEER. J gave up 8 bases and V 3 bases, and 10 bases lay outside the gene matches. The CDR3 sequence: CASSQATGGYREKLFF. CDR3 bases: TGCGCCAGCAGCCAGGCCACAGGGGGCTATCGGGAAAAACTGTTTTTT.

This chain links TRBV7-9 with TRBJ1-6, with 7 bases matching TRBD1. V gave up 6 bases and J gave up 5 bases; unmatched junction bases: 4. Germline V gives CDR1 SEHNR, CDR2 FQNEAQ (reference sequence). The CDR3 totals 14 residues. CDR3 DNA: TGTGCCAGCAGACCAACAGGGGATAATTCACCCCTCCACTTT. Residues: CASRPTGDNSPLHF.

V and J are TRBV5-1 and TRBJ2-7; TRBD2 might be the D (6 bases). The germline V gene has CDR1 SGHRS and CDR2 YFSETQ. Trimming removed 4 bases at V and 3 bases at J, with 17 bases between. The CDR3 has 15 amino acids. The CDR3 protein is CASSRGYTGHYEQYF. The CDR3, as DNA: TGCGCCAGCAGCCGGGGGTATACAGGACACTACGAGCAGTACTTC.

CDR3 loop: CASSPQREGWDTQYF. In DNA form, the CDR3 reads TGTGCCAGCAGCCCTCAGCGGGAGGGGTGGGATACGCAGTATTTT. V is TRBV7-8 and J is TRBJ2-3, with 10 bases fitting TRBD2. Unmatched junction bases numbered 8, after V lost 5 bases and J lost 6 bases. The CDR3 sequence is 15 residues long. Looked up from germline, CDR1 is SGHVS and CDR2 is FQNEAQ.

The genes are TRBV7-9 and TRBJ2-1; 8 nucleotides line up with TRBD2. CDR3 size: 16 residues. Germline V gene lookup returns CDR1 SEHNR and CDR2 FQNEAQ (reference sequence). Trimming removed 5 bases from V and 2 bases from J; junction bases left unmatched: 8. The CDR3 DNA follows: TGTGCCAGCAGCCTCGCGAGCGGGAGAACCTACAATGAGCAGTTCTTC. It translates to CASSLASGRTYNEQFF.

The V gene is TRBV6-2 or TRBV6-3, the J gene TRBJ2-7; 11 positions match TRBD2. V shed 5 bases and J 2 bases; nucleotides not matched to a gene: 8. The germline gives CDR1 MNHEY, CDR2 SVGEGT. The CDR3 is 16 amino acids. The CDR3: CASSRQTSGIAYEQYF. The CDR3 coding sequence is TGTGCCAGCAGTCGGCAGACTAGCGGGATTGCCTACGAGCAGTACTTC.

V is TRBV4-2 and J is TRBJ2-3; possible D gene TRBD1, 6 bases. The CDR3 consists of 14 residues. Trimming took 4 bases from V and 6 from J, leaving 14 bases between them. Germline V gene data show CDR1 as LGHNA and CDR2 as YNFKEQ. The CDR3 sequence is CASSLQGESDTQYF. The CDR3, as DNA: TGTGCCAGCAGCCTACAGGGAGAATCCGATACGCAGTATTTT.

The sample holds one count of this clone. V usage is TRBV7-9 and J usage is TRBJ2-2; 7 bases line up with TRBD1. The CDR3 covers 17 residues. V lost 6 bases to trimming and J lost 3 bases; unmatched junction nucleotides: 13. CDR1 and CDR2 (germline): SEHNR, FQNEAQ (reference sequence). The CDR3 DNA follows: TGTGCCAGCAGTAGCCGGGCGAGACAGGGCGACACCGGGGAGCTGTTTTTT. This translates into CASSSRARQGDTGELFF.

The CDR3 region is CASSNEGSGANVLTF. The CDR3 coding sequence is TGTGCCAGCAGTAACGAGGGTTCTGGGGCCAACGTCCTGACTTTC. The rearrangement joins TRBV6-5 to TRBJ2-6; TRBD2 might be the D (5 bases). CDR1 is MNHEY and CDR2 is SVGAGI in the germline V gene. Trimming removed 5 bases at V and 1 base at J, with 9 bases between. The CDR3 is made up of 15 amino acids.

This chain joins TRBV6-5 and TRBJ1-1, with D perhaps matching TRBD1 (6 bases). Germline V lookup: CDR1 MNHEY, CDR2 SVGAGI. CDR3 length: 11 amino acids. CDR3 nucleotide sequence: TGTATTGCAGGGGTTTCGACTGAAGCTTTCTTT. Its translation: CIAGVSTEAFF.

The table lists this clone with a count of one. The chain combines TRBV5-4 with TRBJ2-7, with D tentatively TRBD1 (5 bases). Per germline, CDR1 SGHNT and CDR2 YYREEE (reference sequence). V was cut by 3 bases and J by 7 bases, with 17 bases left in between. This CDR3 contains 14 residues. CDR3 in DNA: TGTGCCAGCAGCTCCCAACAGGCCCTTGGGGAGCAGTACTTC. It codes for CASSSQQALGEQYF.

This sequence joins TRBV3-1 (or the pseudogene TRBV3-2) and TRBJ1-5; unclear D gene. The CDR3 runs to 14 residues. The V gene's germline CDR1 is LGHDT and CDR2 YNNKEL (reference sequence). Trimming shortened V by 1 base and J by 0 bases, and 4 bases separated the two germline ends. CDR3 in amino acids: CASSQGNSNQPQHF. The CDR3 DNA sequence: TGTGCCAGCAGCCAAGGTAATAGCAATCAGCCCCAGCATTTT.

This clone was detected a few times. This chain connects TRBV11-3 to TRBJ1-3, with a possible D match to TRBD1 (5 bases). In germline, CDR1 is SGHNT, CDR2 YENEEA. The length of the CDR3 is 15 residues. The V end was cut by 3 bases, the J end by 0 bases, with 9 bases between. The CDR3 here is CASSLDKHSGNTIYF. The CDR3, as DNA: TGTGCCAGCAGCTTGGACAAGCACTCTGGAAACACCATATATTTT. The variable domain in full, completed from reference TRBV11-3 and TRBJ1-3, reads EAGVVQSPRYKIIEKKQPVAFWCNPISGHNTLYWYLQNLGQGPELLIRYENEEAVDDSQLPKDRFSAERLKGVDSTLKIQPAELGDSAVYLCASSLDKHSGNTIYFGEGSWLTVV.

The chain recombines TRBV5-6 with TRBJ2-3; D ambiguous. The germline V and J ends were trimmed by 4 bases and 2 bases, with 8 bases remaining between them. The CDR3 has 13 amino acids. CDR1 SGHDT and CDR2 YYEEEE come from the germline V gene. The CDR3 protein is CASSLDTTDTQYF. CDR3 bases: TGTGCCAGCAGCCTTGACACCACAGATACGCAGTATTTT. Drawing the rest from reference TRBV5-6 and TRBJ2-3, the complete variable domain is DAGVTQSPTHLIKTRGQQVTLRCSPKSGHDTVSWYQQALGQGPQFIFQYYEEEERQRGNFPDRFSGHQFPNYSSELNVNALLLGDSALYLCASSLDTTDTQYFGPGTRLTVL.

This sequence joins TRBV7-2 and TRBJ1-2, with D possibly being TRBD1 (6 bases). CDR3 length: 12 residues. Germline lookup yields CDR1 SGHTA and CDR2 FQGNSA. Trimming removed 3 bases at V and 9 bases at J, with 11 bases between. CDR3 coding DNA: TGTGCCAGCAGCTTGAGGGGGGGCAGCTACACCTTC. Translation gives CASSLRGGSYTF.

J is TRBJ1-5 and V is TRBV28; D gene uncertain. This CDR3 is built from 11 residues. Germline CDR1 reads MDHEN; CDR2 reads SYDVKM. V dropped 5 bases and J dropped 15 bases, with 14 bases sitting between them. This CDR3 reads CASSARFSLHF. In DNA, the CDR3 is TGTGCCAGCAGTGCACGGTTCTCACTGCATTTT. The entire variable domain, with the rest obtained from reference TRBV28 and TRBJ1-5, is as follows: DVKVTQSSRYLVKRTGEKVFLECVQDMDHENMFWYRQDPGLGLRLIYFSYDVKMKEKGDIPEGYSVSREKKERFSLILESASTNQTSMYLCASSARFSLHFGDGTRLSIL.

The V call is TRBV12-3 or TRBV12-4, the J call TRBJ2-5; no clear D gene. Trimming took 2 bases from V and 5 from J, leaving 3 bases between them. This CDR3 region has 11 residues. CDR3 residues: CASSLQETQYF. As DNA, the CDR3 is TGTGCCAGCAGTTTACAGGAGACCCAGTACTTC.

This clone was recorded a few times. The V and J genes are TRBV5-1 and TRBJ2-7, with TRBD1 identical over 8 bases. The length of the CDR3 is 14 residues. Germline V gene lookup returns CDR1 SGHRS and CDR2 YFSETQ. J lost 0 bases, V lost 4 bases, and 3 bases had no gene match. The CDR3 loop is CASSRDRNSYEQYF. CDR3 DNA: TGCGCCAGCAGCAGGGACAGGAACTCCTACGAGCAGTACTTC.

This chain links TRBV2 with TRBJ1-1; D may be TRBD1 (5 bases). This CDR3 region has 13 residues. Germline V lookup: CDR1 SNHLY, CDR2 FYNNEI. The V and J ends lost 9 bases and 1 base respectively, with 12 bases between them. This CDR3 reads CASQTVPNTEAFF. The CDR3 DNA is TGTGCCAGTCAGACAGTTCCGAACACTGAAGCTTTCTTT.

The rearrangement joins TRBV24-1 to TRBJ2-1; a possible D gene is TRBD2 (7 bases). CDR1 and CDR2 from the germline V gene are KGHDR and SFDVKD. Between the trimmed V and J ends, which lost 1 base and 8 bases, there was a span of 14 bases. The length of the CDR3 is 15 residues. CDR3 region: CATSDFGQGGDEQFF. The CDR3 nucleotides are TGTGCCACCAGTGATTTCGGGCAAGGGGGGGATGAGCAGTTCTTC.